This entry is about one TCR beta chain. The CDR3 consists of 14 residues. Germline V gene data show CDR1 as MDHEN and CDR2 as SYDVKM. Trimming pared 8 bases from V and 4 bases from J, leaving 15 bases between. The entry originates in a study of T cell responses to AZD1222 COVID-19 vaccine. The assay was immunoSEQ multiplex PCR, and TCRdb's table has in-frame clones only and misses some. The table shows around 110,000 clones, with about 90% occurring only once. This rearrangement joins TRBV28 to TRBJ1-3; D is uncertain. The source material was peripheral blood, sampled on day 0 of AZD1222 vaccination. This receptor was taken from an adult in good health. CDR3 region: CASWAGSRGNTIYF. The CDR3 DNA reads TGTGCCAGCTGGGCTGGGAGTAGAGGAAACACCATATATTTT.